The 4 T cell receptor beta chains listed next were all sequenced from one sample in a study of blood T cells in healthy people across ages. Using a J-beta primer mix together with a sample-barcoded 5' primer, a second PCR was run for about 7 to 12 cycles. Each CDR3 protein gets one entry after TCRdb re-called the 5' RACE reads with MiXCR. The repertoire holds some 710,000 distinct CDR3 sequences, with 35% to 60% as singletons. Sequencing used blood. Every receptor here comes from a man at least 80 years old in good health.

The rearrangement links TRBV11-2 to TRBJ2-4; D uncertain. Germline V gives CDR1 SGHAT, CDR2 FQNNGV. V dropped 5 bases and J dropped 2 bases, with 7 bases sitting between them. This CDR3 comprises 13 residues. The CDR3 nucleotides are TGTGCCAGCAGCCCGGAGACCAAAAACATTCAGTACTTC. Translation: CASSPETKNIQYF.

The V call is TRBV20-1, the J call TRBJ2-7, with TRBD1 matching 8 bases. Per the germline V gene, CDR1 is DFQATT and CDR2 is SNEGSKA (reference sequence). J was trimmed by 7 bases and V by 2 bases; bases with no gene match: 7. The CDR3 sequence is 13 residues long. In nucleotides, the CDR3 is TGCAGTGCTAGACCAGGGGGCTTGAGGGAGCAGTACTTC. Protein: CSARPGGLREQYF.

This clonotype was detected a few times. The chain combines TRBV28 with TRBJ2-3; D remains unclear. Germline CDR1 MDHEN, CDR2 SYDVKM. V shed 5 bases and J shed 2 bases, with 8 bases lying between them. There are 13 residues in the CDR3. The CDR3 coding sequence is TGTGCCAGCAGTGCGTCGAACACAGATACGCAGTATTTT. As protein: CASSASNTDTQYF.

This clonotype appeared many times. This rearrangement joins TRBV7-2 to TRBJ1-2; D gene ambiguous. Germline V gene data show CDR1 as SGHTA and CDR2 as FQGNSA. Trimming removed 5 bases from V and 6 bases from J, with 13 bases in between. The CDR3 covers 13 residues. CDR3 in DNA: TGTGCCAGCAGCGTAGAATCCGTCCATGGCTACACCTTC. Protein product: CASSVESVHGYTF.